What follows are 32 T cell receptor beta chains derived from one specimen sequenced in a study of early T cells in non-severe SARS-CoV-2 infection (dated by TCRdb to about 2021). The library was produced with 5' RACE. Sequenced using a NextSeq 500. The raw public reads went through TCRdb reprocessing: fastp at Q25, MiXCR clone calling, in-frame beta chains kept. CDR3 protein duplicates are merged, each entry listing the most common genes and DNA. Counted in this sample were about 35,000 distinct CDR3 sequences; about 6.3% of them appeared once. The top ten clonotypes cover more than 4.5% of the sample. Sequenced input: whole blood. The receptors were gathered from an adult who was a healthcare worker with PCR-confirmed SARS-CoV-2 infection or an uninfected control (not recorded which).

This clonotype was detected many times. The chain has TRBV20-1 and TRBJ2-3, with D possibly matching TRBD1 (5 bases). Germline V gene lookup returns CDR1 DFQATT and CDR2 SNEGSKA (reference sequence). CDR3 size: 15 residues. The V end was cut by 4 bases, the J end by 10 bases, with 24 bases between. DNA of the CDR3: TGCAGTGCTAAGATTGACAGTGGGGTTTTGGATCCGCAGTATTTT. Amino acids: CSAKIDSGVLDPQYF.

This clonotype was found many times. V is TRBV2 and J is TRBJ2-7; D may be TRBD1 or TRBD2 (6 bases each). The V gene's germline CDR1 is SNHLY and CDR2 FYNNEI. V lost 6 bases and J 0 bases, leaving 18 bases between the germline ends. The CDR3 has 16 residues. CDR3 region: CASSTPGDTSSYEQYF. CDR3 nucleotide sequence: TGTGCCAGCAGCACACCGGGGGACACGAGCTCCTACGAGCAGTACTTC.

This clonotype was seen many times. The chain carries TRBV6-9 and TRBJ2-1; D might be TRBD1 (6 bases). Per the germline V gene, CDR1 is MNHGY and CDR2 is SVAAGI. V gave up 5 bases and J gave up 0 bases, with 17 bases separating them. This CDR3 has 17 residues. CDR3 residues: CASSARGAASSYNEQFF. The CDR3 DNA sequence: TGTGCCAGCAGTGCCAGGGGAGCGGCTAGCTCCTACAATGAGCAGTTCTTC.

Turning to this clonotype: This clone may be a read error of a much larger clone one base away. The chain couples TRBV2 to TRBJ2-7; maybe TRBD2 (5 bases). CDR1 and CDR2 (germline): SNHLY, FYNNEI. Trimming removed 5 bases from V and 7 bases from J, with 21 bases in between. This CDR3 region has 15 residues. This CDR3 reads CASSLQWESGREQYF. CDR3 bases: TGTGCCAGCAGTCTTCAGTGGGAGAGTGGTAGGGAGCAGTACTTC.

V is TRBV4-1 and J is TRBJ2-1; D is unresolved. Between the trimmed V and J ends, which lost 3 bases and 6 bases, there was a span of 6 bases. The V gene's germline CDR1 is MGHRA and CDR2 YSYEKL. This CDR3 has 12 residues. CDR3 coding DNA: TGCGCCAGCAGCCACCCGCTCAATGAGCAGTTCTTC. Its translation: CASSHPLNEQFF.

This clonotype showed up many times. This chain joins TRBV4-1 and TRBJ1-5; D is uncertain. The CDR3 contains 13 residues. CDR1 MGHRA and CDR2 YSYEKL come from the germline V gene. V lost 0 bases, J lost 9 bases, and 9 bases lay in between. The DNA for the CDR3 is TGCGCCAGCAGCCAAGATCGACGGTCGCCCCAGCATTTT. As protein: CASSQDRRSPQHF.

There are many counts of this clonotype. The rearrangement uses TRBV7-9 and TRBJ1-3; D is unresolved. CDR3 length: 12 residues. V was clipped by 0 bases and J by 7 bases, with 4 bases between them. From germline, CDR1 is SEHNR and CDR2 FQNEAQ (reference sequence). Here the CDR3 reads CASSLAGNTIYF. For the CDR3, the DNA is TGTGCCAGCAGCTTAGCCGGGAACACCATATATTTT.

This clonotype was seen ten or more times. The rearrangement links TRBV19 to TRBJ2-6, with unresolved D. The V end was cut by 6 bases, the J end by 3 bases, with 9 bases between. CDR1 is LNHDA and CDR2 is SQIVND in the germline V gene (reference sequence). The CDR3 consists of 14 residues. CDR3 in DNA: TGTGCCAGTAGCATGGGATATGGGGCCAACGTCCTGACTTTC. It is translated as CASSMGYGANVLTF.

The chain is built from TRBV28 and TRBJ2-5; 7 bases line up with TRBD1. Germline V gene sequence: CDR1 MDHEN, CDR2 SYDVKM. Trimming removed 4 bases from V and 0 bases from J; junction bases left unmatched: 8. The CDR3 runs to 16 residues. Here the CDR3 reads CASSSLGGSYQETQYF. CDR3 sequence (DNA): TGTGCCAGCAGTTCACTAGGGGGCTCGTACCAAGAGACCCAGTACTTC.

This clonotype was picked up a small number of times. The CDR3 is CASSSWGQGNEQFF. In DNA form, the CDR3 reads TGTGCCAGCAGTAGCTGGGGGCAGGGCAATGAGCAGTTCTTC. The chain combines TRBV28 with TRBJ2-1; tentatively, D is TRBD1 (6 bases). Germline-derived CDR1 and CDR2 are MDHEN and SYDVKM. V was clipped by 5 bases and J by 6 bases, with 14 bases between them. This CDR3 is built from 14 residues.

The chain combines TRBV7-7 with TRBJ2-3, with no clear D. The CDR3 is made up of 11 amino acids. Trimming cost V 8 bases and J 4 bases, with 7 bases left between them. Germline values: CDR1 SSHAT, CDR2 FNYEAQ (reference sequence). CDR3 residues: CASGDSDTQYF. The CDR3, as DNA: TGTGCCAGCGGAGACTCAGATACGCAGTATTTT.

This clonotype was counted at least ten times. The CDR3 sequence is CSATGPSGIYNEQFF. Written as DNA, the CDR3 is TGCAGTGCTACGGGGCCAAGCGGGATTTACAATGAGCAGTTCTTC. The gene calls are TRBV20-1 and TRBJ2-1; 7 bases map to TRBD2. The CDR3 runs 15 residues. The germline CDR1 and CDR2 sequences are DFQATT and SNEGSKA (reference sequence). The J segment lost 4 bases and the V segment lost 4 bases, leaving 10 bases of the junction unmatched.

This clonotype has ten or more counts. V usage is TRBV4-1 and J usage is TRBJ2-7; D is perhaps TRBD2 (5 bases). V lost 1 base to trimming and J lost 3 bases, with 13 bases between them. Germline V gene data show CDR1 as MGHRA and CDR2 as YSYEKL. The CDR3 consists of 15 residues. CDR3 loop: CASSQVTEGDYEQYF. In nucleotides, the CDR3 is TGCGCCAGCAGCCAAGTCACAGAGGGCGACTACGAGCAGTACTTC.

This clonotype occurred a few times. The chain joins TRBV12-3 or TRBV12-4 to TRBJ2-1; D remains ambiguous. V lost 6 bases, J lost 0 bases, and 15 bases lay in between. The CDR3 is 16 amino acids. DNA for the CDR3: TGTGCCAGCAGCAACCCGCCCACGAGCTCCTACAATGAGCAGTTCTTC. Translated, it gives CASSNPPTSSYNEQFF.

Only a few counts were recorded for this clonotype. V usage is TRBV5-1 and J usage is TRBJ2-7, with 7 bases lining up with TRBD1. Germline lookup yields CDR1 SGHRS and CDR2 YFSETQ. The CDR3 has 14 amino acids. V gave up 0 bases and J gave up 2 bases; unmatched junction bases: 2. CDR3 protein: CASSLAGGPYEQYF. CDR3 bases: TGCGCCAGCAGCTTGGCAGGGGGACCCTACGAGCAGTACTTC.

For this clonotype: A much bigger clone sits one base away, suggesting this may be a read error. This chain joins TRBV9 and TRBJ2-3; 7 nucleotides match TRBD2. Germline values: CDR1 SGDLS, CDR2 YYNGEE. The CDR3 has 14 amino acids. Germline trimming cut 3 bases from V and 12 bases from J; bases unmatched to any gene: 13. DNA for the CDR3: TGTGCCAGCAGCGGTGGAGGGAGCGGGACTGGACAGTATTTT. Translating gives CASSGGGSGTGQYF. The whole variable domain, filled in from reference TRBV9 and TRBJ2-3, reads DSGVTQTPKHLITATGQRVTLRCSPRSGDLSVYWYQQSLDQGLQFLIQYYNGEERAKGNILERFSAQQFPDLHSELNLSSLELGDSALYFCASSGGGSGTGQYFGPGTRLTVL.

The V call is TRBV18, the J call TRBJ1-4; 10 bases align to TRBD1. The CDR3 spans 14 residues. Trimming removed 6 bases from V and 8 bases from J; junction bases left unmatched: 6. Germline loops: CDR1 KGHSH, CDR2 LQKENI. The CDR3 sequence is CASSMGTGVEKLFF. CDR3 DNA sequence: TGTGCCAGCTCCATGGGGACAGGGGTCGAAAAACTGTTTTTT.

In its sample, this clonotype was seen a few times. The rearrangement links TRBV6-1 to TRBJ2-1; TRBD2 matches at 12 bases. CDR3 length: 15 residues. Germline CDR1 reads MNHNS; CDR2 reads SASEGT. The J segment lost 4 bases and the V segment lost 9 bases, leaving 7 bases of the junction unmatched. CDR3 loop: CASGTGTSGYNEQFF. For the CDR3, the DNA is TGTGCCAGTGGGACCGGGACTAGCGGGTACAATGAGCAGTTCTTC.

This clonotype has a count of ten or more. V gene TRBV7-4 combines with J gene TRBJ2-5; D possibly matches TRBD1 or TRBD2 (5 bases each). Germline lookup yields CDR1 SGHVT and CDR2 SQSDAQ. The CDR3 is 13 amino acids. The V end was cut by 2 bases, the J end by 4 bases, with 8 bases between. The CDR3 protein is CASSLPGPETQYF. In nucleotides, the CDR3 is TGTGCCAGCAGCTTACCGGGACCAGAGACCCAGTACTTC.

Remarks on this clonotype: At one of its ends the junction is not consistent with the germline gene, which may arise from a read error. The rearrangement links TRBV6-6 to TRBJ2-7; 12 bases map to TRBD2. Germline assignment: CDR1 MNHNY and CDR2 SVGAGI (reference sequence). The CDR3 sequence is 14 residues long. Here the CDR3 DNA reads TGTGTCAGCAGTGGGACTAGCGGGTCCTACGAGCAGTACTTC. This gives the protein CVSSGTSGSYEQYF.

V and J are TRBV11-2 and TRBJ2-1; unclear D gene. CDR1 and CDR2 from the germline V gene are SGHAT and FQNNGV. The CDR3 runs to 14 residues. Deletions cut 5 bases from V and 0 bases from J, with 8 bases between. CDR3 sequence reads: CASSPVSSYNEQFF. CDR3 sequence (DNA): TGTGCCAGCAGCCCGGTTAGCTCCTACAATGAGCAGTTCTTC.

The chain recombines TRBV7-2 with TRBJ2-7; the match to TRBD2 covers 11 bases. CDR3 length: 14 amino acids. In germline, CDR1 is SGHTA, CDR2 FQGNSA. The V segment lost 5 bases and the J segment 3 bases; nucleotides outside the gene matches: 3. The DNA for the CDR3 is TGTGCCAGCAGCCTAACTAGCGGGAGCTACGAGCAGTACTTC. Encoded protein: CASSLTSGSYEQYF.

This clonotype was seen ten or more times. The chain employs TRBV20-1 and TRBJ2-1, with 7 bases aligning to TRBD2. This CDR3 has 15 residues. Trimming cost V 6 bases and J 4 bases; bases outside gene matches: 12. The germline CDR1 and CDR2 sequences are DFQATT and SNEGSKA (reference sequence). DNA for the CDR3: TGCAGTGCCGACCCGCGCGCTAGCGGATACAATGAGCAGTTCTTC. The encoded protein is CSADPRASGYNEQFF.

This clonotype has a count of ten or more. The CDR3 protein is CASIPGQQETQYF. The CDR3 DNA follows: TGTGCCAGCATTCCAGGGCAACAAGAGACCCAGTACTTC. The chain carries TRBV6-5 and TRBJ2-5; D may be TRBD1 (5 bases). V was cut by 7 bases and J by 2 bases, with 11 bases left in between. This CDR3 region has 13 residues. Per the germline V gene, CDR1 is MNHEY and CDR2 is SVGAGI.

This chain joins TRBV9 and TRBJ1-1; tentative D call: TRBD1 (6 bases). V lost 4 bases and J lost 4, with 11 bases in between. Germline assignment: CDR1 SGDLS and CDR2 YYNGEE. This CDR3 has 13 residues. CDR3 loop: CASSPSGATEAFF. The CDR3 nucleotides are TGTGCCAGCAGCCCCTCAGGGGCCACTGAAGCTTTCTTT.

J is TRBJ2-1 and V is TRBV6-5; TRBD2 agrees at 8 bases. V shed 7 bases and J 0 bases; nucleotides not matched to a gene: 14. The CDR3 runs to 18 residues. CDR1 is MNHEY and CDR2 is SVGAGI in the germline V gene. CDR3 sequence: CASTPRGLAQLSYNEQFF. CDR3 DNA sequence: TGTGCCAGCACGCCACGCGGACTAGCACAACTCTCCTACAATGAGCAGTTCTTC.

This clonotype was counted many times. The chain employs TRBV12-3 or TRBV12-4 and TRBJ1-1; D gene ambiguous. This CDR3 is built from 12 residues. Trimming stripped 6 bases from V and 6 bases from J, with 11 bases between. This CDR3 is CASSPLGPEAFF. CDR3 bases: TGTGCCAGCAGCCCCTTGGGCCCTGAAGCTTTCTTT.

The rearrangement uses TRBV7-9 and TRBJ2-7; D possibly uses TRBD1 or TRBD2 (5 bases each). V was shortened by 0 bases and J by 2 bases, with 14 bases between the two germline ends. This CDR3 spans 16 amino acids. Per germline, CDR1 SEHNR and CDR2 FQNEAQ (reference sequence). DNA for the CDR3: TGTGCCAGCAGCTTAGCTCGAGACGGGGCAACCTACGAGCAGTACTTC. Translating gives CASSLARDGATYEQYF.

This clonotype ranks as medium-sized. This chain joins TRBV18 and TRBJ2-5, with D unclear. This CDR3 is 11 amino acids long. From germline, CDR1 is KGHSH and CDR2 LQKENI. Trimming pared 4 bases from V and 2 bases from J, leaving 2 bases between. In DNA, the CDR3 is TGTGCCAGCTCACTTCAAGAGACCCAGTACTTC. It translates to CASSLQETQYF.

The rearrangement uses TRBV3-1 and TRBJ1-1; TRBD1 might be the D (6 bases). V was cut by 6 bases and J by 2 bases, with 19 bases left in between. Germline CDR1 is LGHDT and CDR2 is YNNKEL (reference sequence). The CDR3 extends over 16 amino acids. The CDR3 region is CASSLRQGNGNTEAFF. The CDR3 nucleotides read TGTGCCAGCAGTCTCCGTCAGGGGAACGGAAACACTGAAGCTTTCTTT.

This clonotype was observed a few times. The V gene is TRBV28, the J gene TRBJ2-7; D not certain. V lost 4 bases and J 0 bases, leaving 7 bases between the germline ends. Germline CDR1 MDHEN, CDR2 SYDVKM. The CDR3 extends over 13 amino acids. The CDR3 bases are TGTGCCAGCAGTTACGTTAGCTCCTACGAGCAGTACTTC. Its protein product is CASSYVSSYEQYF.

This clonotype has at least ten counts. The chain combines TRBV4-1 with TRBJ2-7; no definite D call. Trimming cost V 1 base and J 3 bases, with 13 bases left between them. From germline, CDR1 is MGHRA and CDR2 YSYEKL. The CDR3 is made up of 15 amino acids. The CDR3 bases are TGCGCCAGCAGCCAAGCTGCGACCTTGAACTACGAGCAGTACTTC. This encodes CASSQAATLNYEQYF.